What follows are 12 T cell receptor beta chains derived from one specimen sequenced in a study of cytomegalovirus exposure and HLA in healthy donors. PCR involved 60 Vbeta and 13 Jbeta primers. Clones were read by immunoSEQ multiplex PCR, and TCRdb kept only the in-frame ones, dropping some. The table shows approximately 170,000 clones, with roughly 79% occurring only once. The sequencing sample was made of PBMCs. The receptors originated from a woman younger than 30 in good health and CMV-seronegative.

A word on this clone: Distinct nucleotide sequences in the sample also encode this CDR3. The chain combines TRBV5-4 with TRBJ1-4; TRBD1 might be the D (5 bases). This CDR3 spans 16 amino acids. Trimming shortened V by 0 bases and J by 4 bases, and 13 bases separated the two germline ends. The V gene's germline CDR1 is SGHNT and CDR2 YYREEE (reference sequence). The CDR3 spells CASSLAKETVNEKLFF. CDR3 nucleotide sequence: TGTGCCAGCAGCTTGGCGAAAGAGACAGTTAATGAAAAACTGTTTTTT. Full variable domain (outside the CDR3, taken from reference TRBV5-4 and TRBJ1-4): ETGVTQSPTHLIKTRGQQVTLRCSSQSGHNTVSWYQQALGQGPQFIFQYYREEENGRGNFPPRFSGLQFPNYSSELNVNALELDDSALYLCASSLAKETVNEKLFFGSGTQLSVL.

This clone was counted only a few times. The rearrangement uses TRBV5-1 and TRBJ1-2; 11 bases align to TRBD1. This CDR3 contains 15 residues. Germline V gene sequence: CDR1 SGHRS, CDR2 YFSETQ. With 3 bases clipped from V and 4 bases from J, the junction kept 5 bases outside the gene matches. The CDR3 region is CASSWGQGEGYGYTF. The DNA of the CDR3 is TGCGCCAGCAGCTGGGGACAGGGGGAGGGCTATGGCTACACCTTC.

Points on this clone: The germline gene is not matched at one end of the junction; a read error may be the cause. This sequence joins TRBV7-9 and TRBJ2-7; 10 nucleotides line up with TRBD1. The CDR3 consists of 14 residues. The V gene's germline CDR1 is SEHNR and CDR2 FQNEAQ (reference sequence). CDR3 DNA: TGTTCCAGCAGCCAACAACGGACAGGGGGCGAGCAGTACTTC. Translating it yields CSSSQQRTGGEQYF.

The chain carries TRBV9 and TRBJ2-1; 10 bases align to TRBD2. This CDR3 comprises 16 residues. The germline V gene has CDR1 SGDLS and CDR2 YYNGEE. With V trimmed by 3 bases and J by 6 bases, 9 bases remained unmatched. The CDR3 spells CASSGHTSGASNEQFF. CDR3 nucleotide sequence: TGTGCCAGCAGCGGGCATACTAGCGGGGCCAGCAATGAGCAGTTCTTC.

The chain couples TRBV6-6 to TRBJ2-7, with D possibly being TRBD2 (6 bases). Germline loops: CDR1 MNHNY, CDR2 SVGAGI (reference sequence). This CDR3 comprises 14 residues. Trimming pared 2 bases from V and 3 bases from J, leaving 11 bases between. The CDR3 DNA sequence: TGTGCCAGCAGTTACGGGCGGGATTTCTACGAGCAGTACTTC. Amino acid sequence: CASSYGRDFYEQYF.

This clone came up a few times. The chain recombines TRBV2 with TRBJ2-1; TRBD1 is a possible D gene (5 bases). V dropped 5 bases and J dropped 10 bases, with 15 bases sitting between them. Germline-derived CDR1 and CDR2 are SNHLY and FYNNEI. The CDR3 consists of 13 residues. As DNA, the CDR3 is TGTGCCAGCAGTCGTGGGGCTACCGGAGAGCAGTTCTTC. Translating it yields CASSRGATGEQFF.

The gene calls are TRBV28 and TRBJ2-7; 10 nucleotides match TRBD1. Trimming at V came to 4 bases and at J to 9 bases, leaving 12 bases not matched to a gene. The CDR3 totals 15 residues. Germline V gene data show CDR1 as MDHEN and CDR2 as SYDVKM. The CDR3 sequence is CASSSYRTGGTRQYF. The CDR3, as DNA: TGTGCCAGCAGTTCCTACCGGACAGGGGGTACGAGGCAGTACTTC. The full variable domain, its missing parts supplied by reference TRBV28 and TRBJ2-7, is DVKVTQSSRYLVKRTGEKVFLECVQDMDHENMFWYRQDPGLGLRLIYFSYDVKMKEKGDIPEGYSVSREKKERFSLILESASTNQTSMYLCASSSYRTGGTRQYFGPGTRLTVT.

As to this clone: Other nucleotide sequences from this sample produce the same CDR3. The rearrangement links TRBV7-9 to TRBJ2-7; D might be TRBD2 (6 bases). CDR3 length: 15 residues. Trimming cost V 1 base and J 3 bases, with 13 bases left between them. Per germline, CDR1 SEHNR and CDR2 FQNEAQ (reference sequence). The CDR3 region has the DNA TGTGCCAGCAGCTTAGGCGGGACCGCTGGCTACGAGCAGTACTTC. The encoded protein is CASSLGGTAGYEQYF.

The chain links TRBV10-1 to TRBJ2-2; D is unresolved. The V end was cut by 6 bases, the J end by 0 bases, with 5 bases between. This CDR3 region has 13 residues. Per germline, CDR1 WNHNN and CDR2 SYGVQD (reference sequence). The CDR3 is CASRRANTGELFF. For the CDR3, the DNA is TGCGCCAGCAGACGCGCGAACACCGGGGAGCTGTTTTTT.

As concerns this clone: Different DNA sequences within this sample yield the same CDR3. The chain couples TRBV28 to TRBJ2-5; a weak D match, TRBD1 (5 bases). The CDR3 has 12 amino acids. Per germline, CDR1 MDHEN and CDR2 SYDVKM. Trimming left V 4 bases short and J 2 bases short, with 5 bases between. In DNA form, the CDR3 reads TGTGCCAGCAGTTCAGGGCAAGAGACCCAGTACTTC. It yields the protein CASSSGQETQYF.

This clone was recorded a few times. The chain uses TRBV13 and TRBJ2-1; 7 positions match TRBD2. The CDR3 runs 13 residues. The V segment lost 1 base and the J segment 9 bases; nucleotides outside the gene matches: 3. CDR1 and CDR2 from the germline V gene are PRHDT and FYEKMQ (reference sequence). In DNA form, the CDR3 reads TGTGCCAGCAGCTTAGAGGGAGGGCCTGAGCAGTTCTTC. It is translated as CASSLEGGPEQFF.

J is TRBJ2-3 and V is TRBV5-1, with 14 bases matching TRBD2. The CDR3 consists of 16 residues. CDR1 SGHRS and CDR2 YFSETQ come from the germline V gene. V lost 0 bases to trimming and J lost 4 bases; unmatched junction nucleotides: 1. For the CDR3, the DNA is TGCGCCAGCAGCTTGGGGGGACTAGCGGGGGCAGATACGCAGTATTTT. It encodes CASSLGGLAGADTQYF.